These T cell receptor beta chains were read from a single sample in a study of control samples from healthy donors and cancer patients. Here immunoSEQ multiplex PCR was the method, and the copy in TCRdb shows in-frame clones only, minus some. The sample includes roughly 120,000 clones, around 89% of them seen just once. The sequencing input was blood. The source is a man in his forties in good health. CDR3s include the opening cysteine and the closing phenylalanine or tryptophan. The D gene is left open where the match is weak.

TRBV6-5,TRBJ2-1,.,CASSRGLGYNEQFF
TRBV18,TRBJ2-3,.,CASSPPIRSDTQYF
TRBV10-3,TRBJ1-6,.,CAIMGTAYNSPLHF
TRBV9,TRBJ2-3,TRBD1,CASSSRTGAGDTQYF
TRBV6-5,TRBJ1-2,TRBD1,CASIEIQGAGYGYTF
TRBV5-1,TRBJ2-5,.,CASSLANRDETQYF
TRBV20-1,TRBJ1-1,.,CSPRMNTEAFF
TRBV3-1/TRBV3-2,TRBJ2-7,TRBD1,CASSDRVGEQYF
TRBV5-1,TRBJ1-2,.,CASSLGQFYYGYTF
TRBV19,TRBJ2-7,.,CASSIDYFTEQYF
TRBV19,TRBJ2-4,.,CASSIEGAKNIQYF
TRBV7-9,TRBJ1-1,.,CASSLSGAFTEAFF
TRBV24-1,TRBJ2-6,.,CATSETVSGANVLTF
TRBV9,TRBJ1-3,.,CASSVGRQNPGNTIYF
TRBV18,TRBJ2-1,.,CASSPPSSYNEQFF
TRBV7-9,TRBJ1-2,.,CASSSQAPNYGYTF
TRBV6-2/TRBV6-3,TRBJ1-1,TRBD1,CASSLGQGEAFF
TRBV19,TRBJ1-2,.,CASSYEGQSYGYTF
TRBV19,TRBJ1-6,TRBD1,CASRDRGNSPLHF
TRBV11-2,TRBJ1-1,.,CASSLDLGANTEAFF
TRBV7-2,TRBJ2-5,.,CASSLRAMGQETQYF
TRBV6-6,TRBJ2-7,.,CASMTGSNYEQYF
TRBV7-9,TRBJ2-5,.,CASSLSRGETQYF
TRBV7-3,TRBJ2-2,.,CASSRGDTTNTGELFF
TRBV18,TRBJ1-6,TRBD1,CASSRDRQNSPLHF
TRBV7-2,TRBJ2-7,.,CASSPRYEQYF
TRBV28,TRBJ1-5,.,CATGFIQPQHF
TRBV7-2,TRBJ2-4,.,CASSSGRLVQNIQYF
TRBV12-3/TRBV12-4,TRBJ2-7,TRBD1,CASSQGQDYEQYF